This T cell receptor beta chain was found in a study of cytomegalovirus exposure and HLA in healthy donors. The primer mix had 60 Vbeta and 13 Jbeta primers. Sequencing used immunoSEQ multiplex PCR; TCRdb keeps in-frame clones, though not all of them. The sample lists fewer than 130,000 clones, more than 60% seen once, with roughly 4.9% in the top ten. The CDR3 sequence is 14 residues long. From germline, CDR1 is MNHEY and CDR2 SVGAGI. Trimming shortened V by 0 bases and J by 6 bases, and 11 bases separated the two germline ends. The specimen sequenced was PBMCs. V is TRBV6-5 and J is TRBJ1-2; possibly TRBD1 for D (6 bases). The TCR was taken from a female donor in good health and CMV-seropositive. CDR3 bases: TGTGCCAGCAGTTACTCGAAACAGGGTAATGGCTACACCTTC. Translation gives CASSYSKQGNGYTF.